This entry describes one TCR beta chain. Which antigen it targets is not known. No per-base quality is available; no much larger clone lies one base away. These data come from a study of circulating and synovial CD4+ cells in juvenile arthritis (TCRdb year 2014). Background on the whole study: Within each patient, the study compared the TCRbeta CDR3 repertoires of three groups: circulating HLA-DR+ CD4 T cells, bulk blood CD4 T cells, and synovial CD4 T cells. The goal of repertoire sequencing was to confirm that a circulating synovial-like CD4 T cell subset was enriched in synovial clonotypes. Broader findings and caveats from the paper: Overlap with synovium increased with sequencing depth, so measured shared-clonotype fractions likely underestimated the full repertoire overlap. The difference between circulating pathogenic-like lymphocytes and bulk blood T cells was not detected by traditional Vbeta family usage analysis. Compared with bulk blood CD4 repertoires, both the synovial and the circulating pathogenic-like lymphocyte repertoires were less diverse, and some CPL samples were as oligoclonal as synovium. Because T cell genome counts in CPL samples and bulk blood CD4 samples differed by at least an order of magnitude, sample-size effects were addressed. Circulating pathogenic-like lymphocytes clustered with synovial T cells and shared a substantially higher fraction of CDR3 sequences with synovium than bulk blood.

The sequenced samples came from patients who had active juvenile idiopathic arthritis. Cells were sorted immediately after thawing, with dead cells excluded using Live/Dead Fixable Near-IR Stain. Libraries came from the immunoSEQ multiplex PCR assay. TCRbeta CDR3 sequencing was carried out by an external provider as a commercial service. The published analysis was carried out like this. The analyses relied on productive nucleotide sequences along with amino acid sequences obtained through in silico translation. To equalise sample size, diversity was assessed as Renyi entropy across alpha values by taking the median of 200 repeated subsamples. Pairwise repertoire distance was calculated as one minus the Chao-modified Jaccard index to correct for under-sampling and was used for clustering. Frequency-weighted overlap with synovial clonotypes was computed at 200 sample sizes with 200 draws without replacement at each size, and the value at the size of the smaller sample was reported. TCRdb limited this immuneACCESS table to in-frame rearrangements with V and J called. A share of clones is missing; checked studies link under half to unresolved V genes, and the rest is unexplained. V and J calls and clone size follow that table, whereas D and trimming were derived from the DNA. The sample records some 30,000 clones, around 93% of which are singletons. About 3.1% of the sample lies in the top ten.

Sequencing input: CD4+ T cells from blood. This clonotype was sampled from a human donor with juvenile idiopathic arthritis.

The DNA sequence is given as TGTGCCTGGAGTGTATCGGGGAGCTCCTACGAGCAGTACTTC. This gives the protein CAWSVSGSSYEQYF. The receptor chain draws on TRBV30 and TRBJ2-7, and possibly TRBD2, on 5 matching bases. The CDR3 covers 14 residues, taking in both the cysteine and the phenylalanine. The only DNA kept is the CDR3, 42 bases in frame from the first base. The junction shows trimming of 0 bases on V and 0 bases on J, plus 9 bases between the germline ends. CDR1 GTSNPN and CDR2 SVGIG were looked up in the germline V gene (reference sequence). The CDR3, completed at both ends by the reference TRBV30 and TRBJ2-7 genes, gives the full variable domain SQTIHQWPATLVQPVGSPLSLECTVEGTSNPNLYWYRQAAGRGLQLLFYSVGIGQISSEVPQNLSASRPQDRQFILSSKKLLLSDSGFYLCAWSVSGSSYEQYFGPGTRLTVT.